The 15 T cell receptor beta chains below come from one sample, sequenced in a study of Graves' ophthalmopathy and Graves' hyperthyroidism. CDR3 regions of TCR beta were amplified from RNA transcripts. RT-PCR with HTBI primers came first, then second-round multiplex PCR. TCRdb passed the multiplex PCR reads through MiXCR, listing each CDR3 protein once. The table has more than 550,000 distinct CDR3 sequences, more than 40% seen once; the top ten hold around 3%. Specimen: peripheral blood. The source of these receptors is an adult man with Graves' ophthalmopathy.

The chain has TRBV4-2 and TRBJ2-7; the D is unclear. Germline-derived CDR1 and CDR2 are LGHNA and YNFKEQ. With 4 bases removed from V and 0 bases from J, the gap between germline ends came to 10 bases. CDR3 length: 14 amino acids. For the CDR3, the DNA is TGTGCCAGCAGCCTTCGAGACCCCTCCTACGAGCAGTACTTC. This sequence encodes CASSLRDPSYEQYF.

This clonotype was recorded many times. The chain employs TRBV6-6 and TRBJ1-1; 7 bases are a match to TRBD1. V lost 4 bases to trimming and J lost 1 base; unmatched junction nucleotides: 9. CDR1 MNHNY and CDR2 SVGAGI come from the germline V gene (reference sequence). The CDR3 extends over 16 amino acids. Here the CDR3 DNA reads TGTGCCAGCAGTTGGACCCTAAAGGGGGCGAACACTGAAGCTTTCTTT. It codes for CASSWTLKGANTEAFF.

As regards this clonotype: The conserved final phenylalanine or tryptophan is absent from the CDR3, which likely points to a read error. The limits of the CDR3 on the DNA are not certain, so only TCRdb's listed CDR3 is given. CDR3: CASSVVGGRS. The chain is built from TRBV9 and TRBJ1-6; no DNA check was done on the table's D call, TRBD1. Germline lookup yields CDR1 SGDLS and CDR2 YYNGEE. The CDR3 region is 10 residues in length, termini included.

This clonotype was counted at least ten times. The chain recombines TRBV29-1 with TRBJ2-7; 7 bases agree with TRBD1. Unmatched junction bases numbered 5, after V lost 7 bases and J lost 5 bases. Germline assignment: CDR1 SQVTM and CDR2 ANQGSEA. The CDR3 is 11 residues long. The CDR3 nucleotides are TGCAGCGGCACAGGGGTCCACGAGCAGTACTTC. Translation gives CSGTGVHEQYF.

The V and J genes are TRBV6-5 and TRBJ2-3; 9 nucleotides align to TRBD2. The CDR3 spans 15 residues. Germline CDR1 reads MNHEY; CDR2 reads SVGAGI. V was pared by 6 bases and J by 2 bases, with 6 bases of the junction left unmatched. The CDR3 spells CASSLLAGTTDTQYF. In nucleotides, the CDR3 is TGTGCCAGCAGCCTCCTAGCGGGGACCACAGATACGCAGTATTTT.

The chain has TRBV14 and TRBJ1-1; unclear D gene. Germline V gene data show CDR1 as SGHDN and CDR2 as FVKESK. The CDR3 covers 15 residues. Trimming removed 8 bases at V and 0 bases at J, with 16 bases between. Written as DNA, the CDR3 is TGTGCCAGCTCACCACCGAGTAACTTGAACACTGAAGCTTTCTTT. It yields the protein CASSPPSNLNTEAFF.

V gene TRBV19 combines with J gene TRBJ1-5; D gene uncertain. The V gene's germline CDR1 is LNHDA and CDR2 SQIVND (reference sequence). Trimming took off 6 bases at V and 2 bases at J, with 20 bases between the two ends. CDR3 length: 17 residues. CDR3 nucleotide sequence: TGTGCCAGTAGCCACCGTCGTGTGTGGGGAGGCAATCAGCCCCAGCATTTT. It is translated as CASSHRRVWGGNQPQHF.

Many counts were recorded for this clonotype. The chain links TRBV5-1 to TRBJ1-3, with D tentatively TRBD1 (5 bases). Germline lookup yields CDR1 SGHRS and CDR2 YFSETQ. V lost 5 bases to trimming and J lost 0 bases, with 15 bases between them. There are 16 residues in the CDR3. In nucleotides, the CDR3 is TGCGCCAGCAGACTCCAGGGTCCTAGCTCTGGAAACACCATATATTTT. It yields the protein CASRLQGPSSGNTIYF. The variable domain in full, completed from reference TRBV5-1 and TRBJ1-3, reads KAGVTQTPRYLIKTRGQQVTLSCSPISGHRSVSWYQQTPGQGLQFLFEYFSETQRNKGNFPGRFSGRQFSNSRSEMNVSTLELGDSALYLCASRLQGPSSGNTIYFGEGSWLTVV.

Details on this clonotype: Possible read error: a much larger clone is one base away. The rearrangement links TRBV12-3 or TRBV12-4 to TRBJ2-5; 8 bases agree with TRBD1. With the DNA end fitting TRBJ2-7 better, the J assignment may be wrong. There are 15 residues in the CDR3. CDR3 sequence reads: CASSTAGGPTYEQYF. The CDR3 DNA reads as TGTGCCAGCAGTACGGCAGGGGGCCCGACCTACGAGCAGTACTTC.

The chain employs TRBV6-5 and TRBJ1-3; no clear D gene. The CDR3 loop spans 13 amino acids. The germline V and J ends were trimmed by 9 bases and 2 bases, with 11 bases remaining between them. CDR1 is MNHEY, CDR2 SVGAGI, per germline. Here the CDR3 DNA reads TGTGCCAGTGTCGAATCGGCTGGAAACACCATATATTTT. This sequence encodes CASVESAGNTIYF.

Turning to this clonotype: The final CDR3 position lacks the conserved phenylalanine or tryptophan, pointing to a likely read error. The rearrangement joins TRBV13 to TRBJ1-3; D not resolved. This CDR3 spans 14 amino acids. Trimming removed 0 bases from V and 0 bases from J, with 3 bases in between. Germline loops: CDR1 PRHDT, CDR2 FYEKMQ (reference sequence). In DNA form, the CDR3 reads TGTGCCAGCAGCTTAGGCAGCTCTGGAAACACCATATATTCT. Encoded protein: CASSLGSSGNTIYS.

This clonotype occurred many times. The rearrangement links TRBV6-1 to TRBJ1-2; 7 bases map to TRBD1. The CDR3 contains 13 residues. The V segment lost 6 bases and the J segment 8 bases; nucleotides outside the gene matches: 9. Germline V CDR1 and CDR2: MNHNS, SASEGT. This CDR3 reads CASRGDSTHGYTF. The CDR3 DNA sequence: TGTGCCAGCAGGGGGGACAGCACGCACGGCTACACCTTC.

V gene TRBV20-1 combines with J gene TRBJ2-2, with 7 nucleotides matching TRBD2. Trimming took 0 bases from V and 3 from J; bases not matched to a gene: 4. CDR1 and CDR2 from the germline V gene are DFQATT and SNEGSKA (reference sequence). The CDR3 spans 15 residues. The chain's CDR3 is CSARDGRGHTGELFF. CDR3 sequence (DNA): TGCAGTGCTAGAGATGGGAGGGGACACACCGGGGAGCTGTTTTTT.

This clonotype appeared a single time. A read error is likely, as this CDR3 ends without the conserved phenylalanine or tryptophan. The rearrangement links TRBV4-1 to TRBJ1-2, with TRBD1 matching 7 bases. J was trimmed by 6 bases and V by 1 base; bases with no gene match: 8. The CDR3 covers 15 residues. CDR1 and CDR2 from the germline V gene are MGHRA and YSYEKL. CDR3 in DNA: TGCGCCAGCAGCCAAGCTAGGGGGCAAAAGGATGGCTACACCTGC. As protein: CASSQARGQKDGYTC.

Concerning this clonotype: A much larger clonotype is one base distant, so this may be a read error. The J gene is TRBJ1-1, the V gene TRBV7-3; tentatively, D is TRBD1 (6 bases). Germline CDR1 SGHTA, CDR2 FQGTGA. The CDR3 consists of 14 residues. In DNA form, the CDR3 reads TGTACCAGCACCACGGGACAAATGAACACTGAAGCTTTCTTT. It specifies CTSTTGQMNTEAFF.